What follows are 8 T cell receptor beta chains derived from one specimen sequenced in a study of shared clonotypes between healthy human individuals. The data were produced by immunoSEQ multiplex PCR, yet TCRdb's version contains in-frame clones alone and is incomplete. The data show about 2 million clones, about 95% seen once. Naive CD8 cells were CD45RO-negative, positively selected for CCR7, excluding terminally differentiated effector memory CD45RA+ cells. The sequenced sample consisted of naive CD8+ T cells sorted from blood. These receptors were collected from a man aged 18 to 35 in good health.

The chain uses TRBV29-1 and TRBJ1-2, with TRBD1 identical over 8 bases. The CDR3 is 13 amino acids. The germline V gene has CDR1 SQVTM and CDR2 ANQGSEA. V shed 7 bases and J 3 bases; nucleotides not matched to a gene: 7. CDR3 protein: CSGGTGGDYGYTF. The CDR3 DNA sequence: TGCAGCGGGGGGACAGGTGGGGACTATGGCTACACCTTC.

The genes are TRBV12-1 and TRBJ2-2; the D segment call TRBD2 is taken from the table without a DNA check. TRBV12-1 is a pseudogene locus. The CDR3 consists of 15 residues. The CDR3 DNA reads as TGTGCCAGCTCCCTTCCTAGCGGGTATCTCGGGGAGCTGTTTTTT. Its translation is CASSLPSGYLGELFF.

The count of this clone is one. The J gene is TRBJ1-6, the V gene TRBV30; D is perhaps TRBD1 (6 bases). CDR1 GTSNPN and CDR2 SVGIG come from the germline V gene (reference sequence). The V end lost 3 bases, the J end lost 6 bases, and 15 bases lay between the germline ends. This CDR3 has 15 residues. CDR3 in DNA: TGTGCCTGGAGGAAACAGGCAGGGGTTAATTCACCCCTCCACTTT. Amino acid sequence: CAWRKQAGVNSPLHF.

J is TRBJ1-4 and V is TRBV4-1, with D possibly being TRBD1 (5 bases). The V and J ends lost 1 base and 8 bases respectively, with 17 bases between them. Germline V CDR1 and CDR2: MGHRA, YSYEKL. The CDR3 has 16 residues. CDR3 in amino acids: CASSQVWAGGGEKLFF. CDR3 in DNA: TGCGCCAGCAGCCAAGTATGGGCAGGCGGGGGGGAAAAACTGTTTTTT.

This CDR3 reads CASSLDARGPANYGYTF. Written as DNA, the CDR3 is TGTGCCAGCAGTTTAGACGCTCGGGGGCCCGCGAACTATGGCTACACCTTC. The chain joins TRBV27 to TRBJ1-2; D possibly corresponds to TRBD1 (6 bases). V lost 2 bases to trimming and J lost 2 bases, with 18 bases between them. The CDR3 is made up of 17 amino acids. The germline V gene encodes CDR1 MNHEY and CDR2 SMNVEV (reference sequence).

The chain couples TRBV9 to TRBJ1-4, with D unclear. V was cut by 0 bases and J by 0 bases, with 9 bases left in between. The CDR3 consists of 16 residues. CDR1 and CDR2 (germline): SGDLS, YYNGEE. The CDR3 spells CASSVGADTTNEKLFF. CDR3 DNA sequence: TGTGCCAGCAGCGTAGGGGCGGATACAACTAATGAAAAACTGTTTTTT.

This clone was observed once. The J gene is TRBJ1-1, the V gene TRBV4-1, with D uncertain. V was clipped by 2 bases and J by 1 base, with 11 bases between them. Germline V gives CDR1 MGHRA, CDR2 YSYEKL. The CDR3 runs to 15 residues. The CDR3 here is CASSQTAERNTEAFF. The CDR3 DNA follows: TGCGCCAGCAGCCAAACTGCTGAGAGGAACACTGAAGCTTTCTTT.

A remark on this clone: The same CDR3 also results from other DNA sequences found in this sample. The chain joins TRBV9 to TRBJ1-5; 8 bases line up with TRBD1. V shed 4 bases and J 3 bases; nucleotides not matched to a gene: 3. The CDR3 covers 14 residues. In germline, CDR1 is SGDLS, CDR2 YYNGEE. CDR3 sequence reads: CASSPTGVNQPQHF. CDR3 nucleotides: TGTGCCAGCAGCCCGACAGGGGTCAATCAGCCCCAGCATTTT.